This TCR beta chain was identified in a study of shared clonotypes between healthy human individuals. Here immunoSEQ multiplex PCR was the method, and the copy in TCRdb shows in-frame clones only, minus some. In the table there are about 380,000 clones, roughly 96% of which are singletons. The CDR3 totals 16 residues. Germline trimming cut 6 bases from V and 1 base from J; bases unmatched to any gene: 8. CDR1 is MDHEN, CDR2 SYDVKM, per germline. This sequence joins TRBV28 and TRBJ1-1; 10 bases fit TRBD1. The specimen was memory CD8+ T cells sorted from blood. The subset denotes: CD45RO+ cells pooled with CCR7-negative TemRA cells. This receptor was identified in a man under 40 in good health. CDR3 nucleotide sequence: TGTGCCAGCAGCCCGGGACAGGGGAAGGGGAACACTGAAGCTTTCTTT. Encoded protein: CASSPGQGKGNTEAFF.